These 18 T cell receptor beta chains came from one sample sequenced in a study of T cell clonality in common variable immunodeficiency. Findings and caveats of the study: In common variable immunodeficiency, TCR beta chains reportedly carried fewer deletions and N-nucleotide insertions.

Their antigen targets remain unknown. Clones were read by immunoSEQ multiplex PCR, and TCRdb kept only the in-frame ones, dropping some. The record shows some 17,000 clones for this sample, with no singletons present. The sequencing sample was made of peripheral blood mononuclear cells. The receptors were gathered from a human donor with common variable immunodeficiency.

In its sample, this clone was seen a few times. The read falls 3 residues short of the CDR3 end, and the missing part is taken from the germline J gene. The chain has TRBV5-1 and TRBJ2-5, with 13 bases fitting TRBD2. The germline V gene has CDR1 SGHRS and CDR2 YFSETQ. The CDR3 consists of 16 residues. After removal of 5 bases from V and 3 bases from J, the junction contained 7 bases not matched to a gene. The CDR3 bases that were read are TGCGCCAGCAGGAAGCCGGGACTAGCGGGGAAAGAGACC. Translation gives CASRKPGLAGKET. The entire CDR3 protein reads CASRKPGLAGKETQYF.

This clone was observed at least ten times. The missing CDR3 end, 3 residues past where the read stops, is filled in from the germline J gene. The genes are TRBV6-1 and TRBJ2-1; D is unclear. Germline CDR1 is MNHNS and CDR2 is SASEGT. The CDR3 extends over 16 amino acids. Trimming left V 4 bases short and J 0 bases short, with 13 bases between. This CDR3 reads CASSAQTVRSYNEQFF. CDR3 DNA, as far as it was read: TGTGCCAGCAGTGCCCAAACTGTCCGCTCCTACAATGAG.

This clone was counted a few times. The sequence runs out 3 residues before the end of the CDR3; the remainder is reconstructed from the germline J gene. The chain couples TRBV2 to TRBJ1-2, with D possibly being TRBD1 (5 bases). The germline gives CDR1 SNHLY, CDR2 FYNNEI. The CDR3 totals 13 residues. Trimming took off 7 bases at V and 6 bases at J, with 15 bases between the two ends. Here the CDR3 reads CASTLLQGDGYTF. The part of the CDR3 DNA that was read is TGTGCCAGCACCCTGTTGCAGGGCGATGGC. Full variable domain (remainder filled in from reference TRBV2 and TRBJ1-2): EPEVTQTPSHQVTQMGQEVILRCVPISNHLYFYWYRQILGQKVEFLVSFYNNEISEKSEIFDDQFSVERPDGSNFTLKIRSTKLEDSAMYFCASTLLQGDGYTFGSGTRLTVV.

This clone was observed at least ten times. The read terminates 3 residues before the CDR3 end, so the remaining end is supplied by the germline J gene. The chain carries TRBV18 and TRBJ2-4; TRBD1 matches at 11 bases. There are 14 residues in the CDR3. Germline-derived CDR1 and CDR2 are KGHSH and LQKENI. Incomplete CDR3 DNA: TGTGCCAGCTCACCACGGGGACAGGGGGGGCGT. Amino acids: CASSPRGQGGR. The CDR3 in full is CASSPRGQGGRQYF.

Note on this clone: The read ends 3 residues early relative to the CDR3; the germline J gene fills the gap. V is TRBV19 and J is TRBJ1-5; 8 positions agree with TRBD1. The CDR3 is 15 amino acids. Trimming removed 7 bases from V and 6 bases from J; junction bases left unmatched: 11. Germline CDR1 reads LNHDA; CDR2 reads SQIVND (reference sequence). The sequenced CDR3 bases are TGTGCCAGTACCCAAACAGGGGGAAGGAGTCAGCCC. As protein: CASTQTGGRSQP. The entire CDR3 sequence reads CASTQTGGRSQPQHF.

About this clone itself: Coverage ceases 3 residues before the CDR3 finishes, and the germline J gene fills in the end. This chain links TRBV7-9 with TRBJ2-3; the match to TRBD2 covers 11 bases. Germline assignment: CDR1 SEHNR and CDR2 FQNEAQ (reference sequence). J gave up 7 bases and V 4 bases, and 4 bases lay outside the gene matches. The CDR3 is made up of 14 amino acids. CDR3 DNA (partial): TGTGCCAGCAGCTCCGGGACTAGCGGACATACG. Translating gives CASSSGTSGHT. The complete CDR3 sequence is CASSSGTSGHTQYF.

This clone has a count of ten or more. Germline and junction disagree at one end, which may indicate a read error. Read coverage stops 3 residues before the CDR3 terminus; the germline J gene supplies the remainder. The chain has TRBV4-2 and TRBJ2-7; 8 bases are a match to TRBD1. Germline V gene lookup returns CDR1 LGHNA and CDR2 YNFKEQ. The CDR3 sequence is 16 residues long. CDR3 bases read: TGCGCCAGCAGCCAAGATTGGGACAGGTACTCCTACGAG. It translates to CASSQDWDRYSYE. The full CDR3 protein reads CASSQDWDRYSYEQYF.

In its sample, this clone was seen a few times. The CDR3 loop is CASSSVQGIGEQYF. Partial CDR3 DNA: TGTGCCAGCAGCTCAGTTCAGGGGATCGGCGAG. V usage is TRBV7-9 and J usage is TRBJ2-7; maybe TRBD1 (6 bases). The read ends 3 residues early relative to the CDR3; the germline J gene fills the gap. CDR1 is SEHNR, CDR2 FQNEAQ, per germline (reference sequence). Trimming took off 4 bases at V and 6 bases at J, with 16 bases between the two ends. This CDR3 is built from 14 residues.

As concerns this clone: From the germline J gene comes the end of the CDR3, since the read stops 3 residues before it. J is TRBJ2-3 and V is TRBV5-1; 8 positions match TRBD2. The CDR3 contains 15 residues. CDR1 and CDR2 (germline): SGHRS, YFSETQ. Germline trimming cut 6 bases from V and 6 bases from J; bases unmatched to any gene: 12. Partial CDR3 DNA: TGCGCCAGCACGGCGGGAGGATTCCGCCGGGATACG. Its translation: CASTAGGFRRDT. The whole CDR3 sequence reads CASTAGGFRRDTQYF.

With regard to this clone: The read ends 3 residues before the CDR3 terminus; that terminus is restored from the germline J gene. V and J are TRBV19 and TRBJ2-1; TRBD1 matches 9 bases. There are 18 residues in the CDR3. CDR1 and CDR2 from the germline V gene are LNHDA and SQIVND (reference sequence). With V trimmed by 3 bases and J by 9 bases, 18 bases remained unmatched. The CDR3: CASSIESGGTGRRGEQFF. The sequenced CDR3 bases are TGTGCCAGTAGTATTGAAAGCGGCGGGACAGGGAGGAGGGGTGAG. The whole variable domain, remainder taken from reference TRBV19 and TRBJ2-1, is DGGITQSPKYLFRKEGQNVTLSCEQNLNHDAMYWYRQDPGQGLRLIYYSQIVNDFQKGDIAEGYSVSREKKESFPLTVTSAQKNPTAFYLCASSIESGGTGRRGEQFFGPGTRLTVL.

Concerning this clone: The sequenced fragment ends 3 residues before the CDR3 boundary, so the rest is inferred from the germline J gene. The chain recombines TRBV13 with TRBJ2-2, with 9 bases that match TRBD2. This CDR3 is 16 amino acids long. V trimming: 6 bases; J trimming: 8 bases; junction bases outside the gene matches: 13. Germline loops: CDR1 PRHDT, CDR2 FYEKMQ (reference sequence). CDR3 sequence: CASRDGTSPRRGELFF. The sequenced CDR3 bases are TGTGCCAGCAGGGACGGGACTAGCCCCCGTCGGGGGGAG.

About this clone: The CDR3 end is not reached by the read, which stops 3 residues before it; the germline J gene fills it in. The V gene is TRBV18, the J gene TRBJ2-1, with D perhaps matching TRBD1 (5 bases). Per the germline V gene, CDR1 is KGHSH and CDR2 is LQKENI. The CDR3 length is 15 residues. V was trimmed by 3 bases and J by 4 bases, leaving 13 bases between them. The part of the CDR3 DNA that was read is TGTGCCAGCTCACCTATCCCAGGGTCATACAATGAG. This gives the protein CASSPIPGSYNE. The full CDR3 protein reads CASSPIPGSYNEQFF.

Only a few counts were recorded for this clone. The read comes to an end 3 residues before the CDR3 does, leaving the germline J gene to fill in the end. The gene calls are TRBV5-1 and TRBJ2-1, with TRBD1 matching over 8 bases. This CDR3 is built from 16 residues. J was trimmed by 4 bases and V by 0 bases; bases with no gene match: 6. Germline CDR1 SGHRS, CDR2 YFSETQ. This CDR3 is CASSLAPTGAYNEQFF. The sequenced part of the CDR3 DNA is TGCGCCAGCAGCTTGGCCCCGACAGGGGCGTACAATGAG.

This clone was seen a few times. The read ends 3 residues early relative to the CDR3; the germline J gene fills the gap. V usage is TRBV20-1 and J usage is TRBJ2-7, with D uncertain. The germline V and J ends were trimmed by 6 bases and 5 bases, with 14 bases remaining between them. Germline assignment: CDR1 DFQATT and CDR2 SNEGSKA (reference sequence). The CDR3 runs to 12 residues. CDR3 sequence reads: CSAQIRVDEQYF. Incomplete CDR3 DNA: TGCAGTGCGCAAATCCGGGTTGACGAG.

The sample holds many counts of this clone. The CDR3 end is not reached by the read, which stops 3 residues before it; the germline J gene fills it in. The chain is built from TRBV4-2 and TRBJ2-1; 8 nucleotides line up with TRBD1. Germline V gene lookup returns CDR1 LGHNA and CDR2 YNFKEQ. Trimming removed 2 bases from V and 0 bases from J; junction bases left unmatched: 3. The CDR3 length is 16 residues. The sequenced part of the CDR3 DNA is TGTGCCAGCAGCCAACTCGACAGGGGCTCCTACAATGAG. Residues: CASSQLDRGSYNE. The entire CDR3 protein reads CASSQLDRGSYNEQFF.

This clone was detected only a few times. Sequencing ends 3 residues short of the CDR3 end; the germline J gene provides the rest. The J gene is TRBJ2-7, the V gene TRBV7-9; D possibly corresponds to TRBD1 (6 bases). The CDR3 contains 13 residues. V was pared by 6 bases and J by 4 bases, with 13 bases between. Germline V gene data show CDR1 as SEHNR and CDR2 as FQNEAQ (reference sequence). The CDR3 sequence: CASRKSGQYEQYF. Partial CDR3 DNA: TGTGCCAGCAGGAAATCAGGACAGTACGAG.

This clone was recorded at least ten times. The CDR3 end falls 3 residues outside the read, so it is completed with the germline J gene. This chain uses TRBV29-1 with TRBJ2-5; TRBD1 agrees at 11 bases. The V gene end was trimmed by 4 bases and the J gene end by 5 bases; junction bases not matched to a gene: 9. Germline V CDR1 and CDR2: SQVTM, ANQGSEA. This CDR3 contains 15 residues. CDR3 DNA, as far as it was read: TGCAGCGTTGGCCATGGACAGGGGGCCGGGGAGACC. Its translation is CSVGHGQGAGET. The whole CDR3 reads CSVGHGQGAGETQYF.

A few counts support this clone. From the germline J gene comes the end of the CDR3, since the read stops 3 residues before it. The chain uses TRBV7-2 and TRBJ1-3; D is possibly TRBD1 (5 bases). V lost 2 bases and J 7 bases, leaving 9 bases between the germline ends. The CDR3 has 13 amino acids. Germline CDR1 SGHTA, CDR2 FQGNSA. CDR3 loop: CASSLRQLNTIYF. The sequenced part of the CDR3 DNA is TGTGCCAGCAGCTTACGACAGTTGAACACC. Filled out from reference TRBV7-2 and TRBJ1-3, the complete variable domain reads GAGVSQSPSNKVTEKGKDVELRCDPISGHTALYWYRQSLGQGLEFLIYFQGNSAPDKSGLPSDRFSAERTGGSVSTLTIQRTQQEDSAVYLCASSLRQLNTIYFGEGSWLTVV.